The rows below give T cell receptor beta chains drawn from one sample of a study of T cells in Graves' hyperthyroidism and ophthalmopathy. TCRdb reprocessed the multiplex PCR reads via MiXCR and lists one record per CDR3 protein. The data contain under 550,000 distinct CDR3 sequences, just under 20% of them singletons. Sequencing input: blood. The origin of the receptors is a middle-aged man with Graves' ophthalmopathy. Both conserved end residues are part of each CDR3. The D gene is left open where the match is weak. Clone size is stated in some rows and not others, as once, few, many or a class when expanded.

abundance	v_gene	d_gene	j_gene	len	CDR3nt	CDR3aa
many	TRBV5-5	.	TRBJ1-2	15	TGTGCCAGCAGCTTCTCACAGGGAGAAGGGTATGGCTACACCTTC	CASSFSQGEGYGYTF
many	TRBV2	TRBD2	TRBJ2-7	14	TGTGCCAGCAGGACCCTAGCGGGCGGCTACGAGCAGTACTTC	CASRTLAGGYEQYF
few	TRBV5-5	.	TRBJ1-1	14	TGTGCCAGCAGCTTTCAGACCATGAACACTGAAGCTTTCTTT	CASSFQTMNTEAFF
.	TRBV10-3	.	TRBJ2-2	13	TGTGCCACCCGTGGAGGGGGTACCGGGGAGCTGTTTTTT	CATRGGGTGELFF
few	TRBV10-3	.	TRBJ1-2	13	TGTGCCATCAGTTTAGGGATTAACTATGGCTACACCTTC	CAISLGINYGYTF
few	TRBV5-1	.	TRBJ2-3	15	TGCGCCAGCCGCAGGGGCGGGAGTGGAGCAGATACGCAGTATTTT	CASRRGGSGADTQYF
.	TRBV7-2	.	TRBJ1-2	13	TGTGCCAGCAGCGACGTGCAGAACTATGGCTACACCTTC	CASSDVQNYGYTF
many	TRBV30	.	TRBJ2-7	13	TGTGCCTGGAAGCGACAGTTCTCCTACGAGCAGTACTTC	CAWKRQFSYEQYF
few	TRBV4-3	.	TRBJ2-4	15	TGCGCCAGCAGCCAAGGATGGGGGGGCGGTAACATTCAGTACTTC	CASSQGWGGGNIQYF
.	TRBV4-1	.	TRBJ2-7	13	TGCGCCAGCAGCCAAGCCCCTTACTACGAGCAGTACTTC	CASSQAPYYEQYF
.	TRBV20-1	.	TRBJ1-5	12	TGCAGTGCTAGAGATAAGGGTCAGCCCCAGCATTTT	CSARDKGQPQHF
few	TRBV5-4	TRBD2	TRBJ2-1	16	TGTGCCAGCAGCTTGGGGAGCAGACTAGCCGGCAATGAGCAGTTCTTC	CASSLGSRLAGNEQFF
.	TRBV9	TRBD1	TRBJ2-2	16	TGTGCCAGCAGTTCCCGACAGGGGGCGCGGACCGGGGAGCTGTTTTTT	CASSSRQGARTGELFF
few	TRBV7-7	TRBD2	TRBJ2-5	14	TGTGCTAGCAGCCGGATGACTAGCGGTGAGACCCAGTACTTC	CASSRMTSGETQYF
many	TRBV5-1	.	TRBJ2-7	16	TGCGCCAGCAGCGGGGAGAGAGGGTTCCAGGCCTACGAGCAGTACTTC	CASSGERGFQAYEQYF
few	TRBV27	TRBD2	TRBJ2-1	15	TGTGCCAGTGCTTCGACGGGAGGGTGGGGGAATGAGCAGTTCTTC	CASASTGGWGNEQFF
.	TRBV6-2/TRBV6-3	.	TRBJ1-1	13	TGTGCCAGCAGTTATTCCGGGCCGACTGAAGCTTTCTTT	CASSYSGPTEAFF
.	TRBV7-9	.	TRBJ2-2	15	TGTGCCAGCGTCTCGCCGACCCTAGAGACCGGGGAGCTGTTTTTT	CASVSPTLETGELFF
many	TRBV7-2	TRBD2	TRBJ2-5	17	TGTGCCAGCAGCTTACGCACCGGGACTAGCCCGCGGGAGACCCAGTACTTC	CASSLRTGTSPRETQYF
many	TRBV2	TRBD2	TRBJ2-7	13	TGTGCCAGCAGGCTAGCGGCCTCCTACGAGCAGTACTTC	CASRLAASYEQYF
many	TRBV11-1	TRBD2	TRBJ2-7	17	TGTGCCAGCAGCTCGACTAGCGGGAGGTTTAAATCCTACGAGCAGTACTTC	CASSSTSGRFKSYEQYF
many	TRBV20-1	.	TRBJ2-5	12	TGCAGTGCTAGGGGGGCCCAAGAGACCCAGTACTTC	CSARGAQETQYF
.	TRBV7-2	TRBD2	TRBJ2-2	16	TGTGCCAGCAGCTTGATAGCGGGGACAAACACCGGGGAGCTGTTTTTT	CASSLIAGTNTGELFF
many	TRBV6-5	TRBD1	TRBJ2-1	19	TGTGCCAGCAGTTACTCTCCTCCGGTCCGGGACAGGGGGCACAATGAGCAGTTCTTC	CASSYSPPVRDRGHNEQFF
few	TRBV20-1	TRBD1	TRBJ2-1	16	TGCAGTGCTACTTCACAAACAGGGGGCAATATCTATGAGCAGTTCTTC	CSATSQTGGNIYEQFF
many	TRBV10-3	.	TRBJ1-2	14	TGTGCCATCAGTGAGGGACAGCCAAACTATGGCTACACCTTC	CAISEGQPNYGYTF
many	TRBV2	.	TRBJ1-2	14	TGTGCCAGCAGTGGTCCTGGGGCGTCCTATGGCTACACCTTC	CASSGPGASYGYTF
few	TRBV6-1	.	TRBJ2-4	15	TGTGCCAGTTGCTCGTGGGGAGGTGATACGGACATTCAGTACTTC	CASCSWGGDTDIQYF
.	TRBV5-1	TRBD2	TRBJ2-3	17	TGCGCCAGCAGCCCTGGACTAGCGGTCCTCCTGGGGGATACGCAGTATTTT	CASSPGLAVLLGDTQYF
few	TRBV5-1	.	TRBJ1-1	12	TGCGCCAGCAGCTTGGACGGAGGTGAAGCTTTCTTT	CASSLDGGEAFF
.	TRBV5-1	TRBD1	TRBJ2-3	16	TGCGCCAGCAGCCGTGTCGTGGGACAGAACACAGATACGCAGTATTTT	CASSRVVGQNTDTQYF
many	TRBV19	TRBD1	TRBJ1-1	15	TGTGCCAGTAGTCCAGACGGACAGGGGAACACTGAAGCTTTCTTT	CASSPDGQGNTEAFF
many	TRBV5-4	.	TRBJ2-5	12	TGTGCCAGCAGCCTCCACCAGGAGACCCAGTACTTC	CASSLHQETQYF
many	TRBV2	.	TRBJ1-3	15	TGTGCCAGCAGTGAGGAGGGGACCTCTGGAAACACCATATATTTT	CASSEEGTSGNTIYF
few	TRBV20-1	TRBD1	TRBJ2-1	15	TGCAGTGCTAGAGATGCGCAGGGGGTCTACAATGAGCAGTTCTTC	CSARDAQGVYNEQFF
few	TRBV27	.	TRBJ2-3	13	TGTGCCAGCAGTTTGAAAACCCAAGATACGCAGTATTTT	CASSLKTQDTQYF
few	TRBV4-1	.	TRBJ1-1	13	TGCGCCAGCAGCCTCAGGGACGGGGCTGAAGCTTTCTTT	CASSLRDGAEAFF
many	TRBV12-3/TRBV12-4	TRBD1	TRBJ1-5	16	TGTGCCAGCAGTGGCGGGACAGAAAGCCTGAATCAGCCCCAGCATTTT	CASSGGTESLNQPQHF
many	TRBV11-2	.	TRBJ2-1	16	TGTGCCAGCAGCTTATACGGCGGGTCCCTCTACAATGAGCAGTTCTTC	CASSLYGGSLYNEQFF
many	TRBV7-2	TRBD2	TRBJ2-1	15	TGTGCCAGCAGCCACGGGGCGGGGGAGTACAATGAGCAGTTCTTC	CASSHGAGEYNEQFF
few	TRBV11-3	.	TRBJ2-3	13	TGTGCCAGCAGCTTATTGTTCACAGATACGCAGTATTTT	CASSLLFTDTQYF
many	TRBV6-5	.	TRBJ2-7	17	TGTGCCAGCAGTTACACCCCCCCAGGGTTAGACTCCTACGAGCAGTACTTC	CASSYTPPGLDSYEQYF
few	TRBV14	TRBD2	TRBJ2-7	17	TGTGCCAGCAGCCATGCCCGAGGCGGGAGGACTAGCTACGAGCAGTACTTC	CASSHARGGRTSYEQYF
.	TRBV7-9	TRBD2	TRBJ2-1	14	TGTGCCAGCAGCTCCGGGACTAGCGGTTTGGAGCAGTTCTTC	CASSSGTSGLEQFF
few	TRBV27	TRBD2	TRBJ2-1	15	TGTGCCAGCAGTTTAAGCGGGGGGCGGTACAATGAGCAGTTCTTC	CASSLSGGRYNEQFF
many	TRBV6-1	TRBD1	TRBJ1-1	15	TGTGCCAGCAGTGAAATAGGACAGGGGAACACTGAAGCTTTCTTT	CASSEIGQGNTEAFF
many	TRBV18	TRBD1	TRBJ1-4	14	TGTGCCAGCCGGAAGGACAGGGTTGGGGAAAAACTGTTTTTT	CASRKDRVGEKLFF
.	TRBV7-9	TRBD2	TRBJ2-1	14	TGTGCTAGCAGCCCCGGGACTAGCGTTAGTGAGCAGTTCTTC	CASSPGTSVSEQFF
many	TRBV2	.	TRBJ2-7	13	TGTGCCAGCAGTGACGGGTTCTCCTACGAGCAGTACTTC	CASSDGFSYEQYF
few	TRBV19	TRBD1	TRBJ2-3	15	TGTGCCAGTAAGGGACAGGGAGGAGGCACAGATACGCAGTATTTT	CASKGQGGGTDTQYF
.	TRBV3-1	TRBD2	TRBJ2-3	16	TGTGCCAGCAGCCACTGGAAGCGGGGCCCGACAGATACGCAGTATTTT	CASSHWKRGPTDTQYF
.	TRBV3-1	.	TRBJ2-5	14	TGTGCCAGCAGCCAAGACACTACTGAAGAGACCCAGTACTTC	CASSQDTTEETQYF
many	TRBV6-1	.	TRBJ2-1	15	TGTGCCAGCAGTGAATTGGGGCTAGCAGGTCATGAGCAGTTCTTC	CASSELGLAGHEQFF
.	TRBV19	TRBD2	TRBJ2-2	20	TGTGCCAGTAGTGCCCGCGGGACTAGCGGGAAGGGGCCCTACACCGGGGAGCTGTTTTTT	CASSARGTSGKGPYTGELFF
few	TRBV5-5	.	TRBJ2-7	14	TGTGCCAGCAGCTTTACCGTCCCATCCCACGAGCAGTACTTC	CASSFTVPSHEQYF